This T cell receptor (beta chain) was profiled in a study of T-cell memory formation after mild COVID-19. Study as a whole: TCR clusters were mostly donor specific. Findings and limits, study-wide: Later expanders leaned CD4+, whereas day 15 to 85 contracting clones were balanced CD4/CD8. Memory cells collected pre-infection included some clones that later responded, suggesting cross-reactive memory joined.

Researchers used 5'RACE with constant-segment primers to make TCR alpha and TCR beta cDNA libraries that carry sample barcodes and UMIs. TCRdb called the 5' RACE reads again in MiXCR, with one record for every CDR3 protein. The data hold roughly 620,000 distinct CDR3 sequences, with under 20% observed a single time. CDR3 length: 14 residues. Looked up from germline, CDR1 is SQVTM and CDR2 is ANQGSEA. V shed 3 bases and J shed 1 base, with 12 bases lying between them. About this clonotype itself: Antigen specificity is unknown.

This sequence was found in an adult woman who had mild COVID-19 (a few samples of this study predate the infection). Cell type and time point are not known. Sequenced sample: PBMCs or a T cell subset sorted from them (not recorded which). The chain is built from TRBV29-1 and TRBJ1-1, with D tentatively TRBD1 (6 bases). CDR3 DNA sequence: TGCAGCGTTGAGTCGGGGGGGGCGAACACTGAAGCTTTCTTT. Translated, it gives CSVESGGANTEAFF. The complete variable domain, with remaining parts taken from reference TRBV29-1 and TRBJ1-1, reads SAVISQKPSRDICQRGTSLTIQCQVDSQVTMMFWYRQQPGQSLTLIATANQGSEATYESGFVIDKFPISRPNLTFSTLTVSNMSPEDSSIYLCSVESGGANTEAFFGQGTRLTVV.